This record covers a single T cell receptor (beta chain). The sample belongs to a study of blood T cell repertoires in COVID-19. Study in general: The study drew acute and convalescent COVID-19 samples from the United States, Italy and Spain. Nucleic acid was either cDNA or gDNA, and it came from T cells, B-cell-depleted T cells, or PBMCs.

The ends were cut back, 3 bases at V and 8 bases at J, with 14 bases in the middle. Germline V gives CDR1 WNHNN, CDR2 SYGVQD (reference sequence). The CDR3 extends over 14 amino acids. Authors' data handling: By means of reference gene primer amplification, nucleated cell counts were estimated. Data came from immunoSEQ multiplex PCR; TCRdb stores just in-frame clones and leaves some out. The V and J calls and the clone size are those of that table, but D and trimming were determined from the DNA. The sample yields around 45,000 clones, about 90% seen once. This sequence originates from a man older than 75 with acute or convalescent COVID-19. The sample was peripheral blood. The genes are TRBV10-1 and TRBJ2-1; a weak D match, TRBD2 (6 bases). In DNA, the CDR3 is TGCGCCAGCAGTGACCAAGGAGGGTCCGATGAGCAGTTCTTC. Translating it yields CASSDQGGSDEQFF.